In this sample, the clone carrying this T cell receptor beta chain turned up once. Its matching antigen is unknown. This sample was taken from a study of blood T cells in healthy people across ages. Study in general: Through template switching, about one barcoded beta molecule was captured per two T cells, as measured in model experiments. Study-level findings and limits: Samples with more naive T cells showed higher observed beta diversity. Higher diversity and more naive CD4+ cells were features of long-lived donors, compared to aged donors. Per million T cells, the diversity of TCR beta decreased roughly linearly as age advanced.

PCR was performed a second time for about 7 to 12 cycles using a sample-barcoded 5' primer and a J-beta primer mix. TCRdb recomputed calls from the 5' RACE reads with MiXCR, one row per CDR3 protein. This sample yields fewer than 700,000 distinct CDR3 sequences, of which approximately 40% are seen a single time; around 30% belongs to the top ten. V shed 0 bases and J shed 0 bases, with 9 bases lying between them. Germline V gives CDR1 MGHRA, CDR2 YSYEKL. CDR3 size: 16 residues. This sequence joins TRBV4-1 and TRBJ2-1, with D perhaps matching TRBD2 (6 bases). This TCR derives from an elderly man in good health. Material for sequencing was blood. CDR3 nucleotides: TGCGCCAGCAGCCAAGAAGACGGGGGCTCCTACAATGAGCAGTTCTTC. This codes for CASSQEDGGSYNEQFF.